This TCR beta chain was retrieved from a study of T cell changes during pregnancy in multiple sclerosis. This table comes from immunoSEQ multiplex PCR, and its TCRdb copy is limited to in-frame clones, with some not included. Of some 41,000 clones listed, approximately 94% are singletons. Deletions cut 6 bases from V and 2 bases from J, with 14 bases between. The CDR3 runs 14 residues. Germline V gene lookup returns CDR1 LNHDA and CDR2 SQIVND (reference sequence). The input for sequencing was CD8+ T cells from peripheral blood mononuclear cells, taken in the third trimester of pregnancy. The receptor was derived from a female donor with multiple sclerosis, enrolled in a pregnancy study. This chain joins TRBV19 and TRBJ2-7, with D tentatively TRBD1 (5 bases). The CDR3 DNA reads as TGTGCCAGTAGCGACAGTTTTACCACCTACGAGCAGTACTTC. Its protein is CASSDSFTTYEQYF.